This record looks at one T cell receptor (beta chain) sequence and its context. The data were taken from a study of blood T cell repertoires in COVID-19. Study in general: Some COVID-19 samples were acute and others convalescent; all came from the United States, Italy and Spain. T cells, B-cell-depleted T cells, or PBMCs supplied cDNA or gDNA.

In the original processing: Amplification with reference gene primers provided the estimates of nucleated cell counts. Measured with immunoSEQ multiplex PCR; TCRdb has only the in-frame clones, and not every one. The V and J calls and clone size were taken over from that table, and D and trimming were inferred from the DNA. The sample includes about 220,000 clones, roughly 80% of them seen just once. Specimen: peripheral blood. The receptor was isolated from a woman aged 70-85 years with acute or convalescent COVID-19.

CDR3 amino acids: CATSDSNRISGANVLTF. CDR3 DNA: TGTGCCACCAGTGATTCCAACAGGATCTCTGGGGCCAACGTCCTGACTTTC. The chain is built from TRBV24-1 and TRBJ2-6, with a weak D call TRBD1 (5 bases). The germline gives CDR1 KGHDR, CDR2 SFDVKD. CDR3 length: 17 amino acids. Trimming took off 2 bases at V and 0 bases at J, with 10 bases between the two ends.